The 29 T cell receptor beta chains below all came from one sample that was sequenced in a study of blood T cell repertoires in COVID-19. Only in-frame clones appear in the TCRdb table, and some are missing; sequencing was by immunoSEQ multiplex PCR. The table lists approximately 150,000 clones, around 89% of them singletons. The sample was peripheral blood. These receptor sequences come from a man aged 18 to 29 with COVID-19, enrolled during active disease.

The chain uses TRBV7-2 and TRBJ2-7; 7 bases fit TRBD2. The CDR3 length is 15 residues. V shed 4 bases and J 4 bases; nucleotides not matched to a gene: 10. Germline lookup yields CDR1 SGHTA and CDR2 FQGNSA. CDR3 loop: CASSWDYGSGYEQYF. CDR3 DNA: TGTGCCAGCAGCTGGGACTACGGGTCCGGATACGAGCAGTACTTC. Using reference TRBV7-2 and TRBJ2-7 for the parts outside the CDR3, the full variable domain is GAGVSQSPSNKVTEKGKDVELRCDPISGHTALYWYRQSLGQGLEFLIYFQGNSAPDKSGLPSDRFSAERTGGSVSTLTIQRTQQEDSAVYLCASSWDYGSGYEQYFGPGTRLTVT.

In this sample, this clone turned up once. The chain couples TRBV7-2 to TRBJ1-5; D call uncertain. Between the trimmed V and J ends, which lost 6 bases and 1 base, there was a span of 13 bases. Germline V gene data show CDR1 as SGHTA and CDR2 as FQGNSA. This CDR3 has 15 residues. The CDR3 DNA sequence: TGTGCCAGCAGGCCAGCCGGCGGGAGCAATCAGCCCCAGCATTTT. Protein sequence: CASRPAGGSNQPQHF. The full variable domain, its missing parts supplied by reference TRBV7-2 and TRBJ1-5, is GAGVSQSPSNKVTEKGKDVELRCDPISGHTALYWYRQSLGQGLEFLIYFQGNSAPDKSGLPSDRFSAERTGGSVSTLTIQRTQQEDSAVYLCASRPAGGSNQPQHFGDGTRLSIL.

V and J are TRBV24-1 and TRBJ2-3; 14 bases map to TRBD2. Germline lookup yields CDR1 KGHDR and CDR2 SFDVKD. V was pared by 4 bases and J by 6 bases, with 5 bases of the junction left unmatched. The length of the CDR3 is 16 residues. The CDR3, as DNA: TGTGCCACCAGTGAGGGACTAGCGGGAGTTGGCGATACGCAGTATTTT. It specifies CATSEGLAGVGDTQYF.

The V call is TRBV3-1 (or the pseudogene TRBV3-2), the J call TRBJ2-7, with D possibly being TRBD2 (6 bases). Germline CDR1 LGHDT, CDR2 YNNKEL (reference sequence). The CDR3 contains 15 residues. V was clipped by 3 bases and J by 2 bases, with 14 bases between them. CDR3 DNA sequence: TGTGCCAGCAGCCAGGAACGGGGGAGAACCTACGAGCAGTACTTC. Its protein is CASSQERGRTYEQYF.

This clone was observed once. A junction boundary mismatches the germline segment, possibly from a read error. The CDR3 is CASSFGSDSEQYF. The CDR3, as DNA: TGTGCTAGCAGCTTTGGCTCGGACTCCGAGCAGTACTTC. The chain recombines TRBV7-7 with TRBJ2-7; a weak D match, TRBD2 (5 bases). Germline V gene lookup returns CDR1 SSHAT and CDR2 FNYEAQ (reference sequence). The CDR3 consists of 13 residues. Full variable domain (outside the CDR3, taken from reference TRBV7-7 and TRBJ2-7): GAGVSQSPRYKVTKRGQDVTLRCDPISSHATLYWYQQALGQGPEFLTYFNYEAQPDKSGLPSDRFSAERPEGSISTLTIQRTEQRDSAMYRCASSFGSDSEQYFGPGTRLTVT.

The chain couples TRBV28 to TRBJ2-7; 10 bases match TRBD1. The V segment lost 2 bases and the J segment 3 bases; nucleotides outside the gene matches: 4. CDR1 and CDR2 from the germline V gene are MDHEN and SYDVKM. The CDR3 runs 15 residues. The chain's CDR3 is CASSLVGQGNYEQYF. CDR3 bases: TGTGCCAGCAGTTTAGTGGGACAGGGGAACTACGAGCAGTACTTC.

The rearrangement joins TRBV25-1 to TRBJ1-4, with D unresolved. The CDR3 loop spans 14 amino acids. The V gene lost 2 bases and the J gene lost 8 bases, with 12 bases spanning the gap. Looked up from germline, CDR1 is MGHDK and CDR2 is SYGVNS. The CDR3 sequence: CASSERGNSEKLFF. CDR3 nucleotides: TGTGCCAGCAGTGAAAGAGGGAATTCGGAAAAACTGTTTTTT.

V is TRBV29-1 and J is TRBJ2-7; 7 bases align to TRBD2. V was clipped by 5 bases and J by 5 bases; unmatched bases: 9. Germline V gives CDR1 SQVTM, CDR2 ANQGSEA. There are 13 residues in the CDR3. DNA for the CDR3: TGCAGCGTTCAGGGTGGGAGGGCCCACGAGCAGTACTTC. The encoded protein is CSVQGGRAHEQYF.

CDR3 DNA: TGTGCCAGCAGACCGACAGGACCCTACGAGCAGTACTTC. As protein: CASRPTGPYEQYF. This rearrangement joins TRBV12-3 or TRBV12-4 to TRBJ2-7, with a weak D call TRBD1 (6 bases). This CDR3 comprises 13 residues. Trimming took off 6 bases at V and 2 bases at J, with 11 bases between the two ends.

The chain couples TRBV7-6 to TRBJ2-2; D ambiguous. V gave up 1 base and J gave up 7 bases, with 10 bases separating them. This CDR3 has 14 amino acids. Germline V gene data show CDR1 as SGHVS and CDR2 as FNYEAQ. The DNA for the CDR3 is TGTGCCAGCAGCTTAGGATACCCCGGCGGGGAGCTGTTTTTT. Its protein is CASSLGYPGGELFF. The full variable domain, its missing parts supplied by reference TRBV7-6 and TRBJ2-2, is GAGVSQSPRYKVTKRGQDVALRCDPISGHVSLYWYRQALGQGPEFLTYFNYEAQQDKSGLPNDRFSAERPEGSISTLTIQRTEQRDSAMYRCASSLGYPGGELFFGEGSRLTVL.

J is TRBJ2-7 and V is TRBV15; 16 bases map to TRBD2. The CDR3 extends over 18 amino acids. Germline V gives CDR1 LNHNV, CDR2 YYDKDF (reference sequence). The V segment lost 2 bases and the J segment 6 bases; nucleotides outside the gene matches: 10. CDR3 region: CATSRSGTSGRALGEQYF. The DNA for the CDR3 is TGTGCCACCAGCAGATCGGGGACTAGCGGGAGGGCCCTCGGCGAGCAGTACTTC.

This chain uses TRBV27 with TRBJ1-6; no definite D call. The CDR3 is 15 amino acids. Germline V gene sequence: CDR1 MNHEY, CDR2 SMNVEV (reference sequence). V lost 5 bases to trimming and J lost 8 bases, with 16 bases between them. CDR3 protein: CASSHNRLGDSPLHF. The CDR3, as DNA: TGTGCCAGCAGTCACAACCGACTGGGTGATTCACCCCTCCACTTT.

V and J are TRBV7-2 and TRBJ2-7, with D tentatively TRBD2 (6 bases). Germline assignment: CDR1 SGHTA and CDR2 FQGNSA. With 1 base removed from V and 2 bases from J, the gap between germline ends came to 9 bases. The length of the CDR3 is 14 residues. In nucleotides, the CDR3 is TGTGCCAGCAGCTTAGGGGGGGACGCCTACGAGCAGTACTTC. As protein: CASSLGGDAYEQYF.

The CDR3 nucleotides read TGTGCCGGCCTTGGGCCCCCCAGATCCTATGGCTACACCTTC. Encoded protein: CAGLGPPRSYGYTF. J is TRBJ1-2 and V is TRBV19; D gene ambiguous. CDR1 and CDR2 (germline): LNHDA, SQIVND (reference sequence). V was clipped by 11 bases and J by 4 bases, with 20 bases between them. The CDR3 has 14 amino acids.

The chain carries TRBV6-6 and TRBJ1-1; no clear D. Trimming left V 0 bases short and J 8 bases short, with 10 bases between. The CDR3 contains 13 residues. Germline assignment: CDR1 MNHNY and CDR2 SVGAGI (reference sequence). CDR3 residues: CASSYSQQPEAFF. The CDR3 DNA reads as TGTGCCAGCAGTTACTCGCAACAGCCAGAAGCTTTCTTT.

The V gene is TRBV7-6, the J gene TRBJ2-7; the D gene is possibly TRBD1 (6 bases). This CDR3 comprises 15 residues. The ends were cut back, 6 bases at V and 3 bases at J, with 18 bases in the middle. The germline V gene encodes CDR1 SGHVS and CDR2 FNYEAQ. The CDR3 nucleotides read TGTGCCAGCAGTTATACCCGGGACAAGAGCTACGAGCAGTACTTC. Protein product: CASSYTRDKSYEQYF.

V is TRBV20-1 and J is TRBJ1-1; no clear D. This CDR3 contains 11 residues. The germline V gene has CDR1 DFQATT and CDR2 SNEGSKA (reference sequence). V was pared by 0 bases and J by 6 bases, with 5 bases between. In DNA form, the CDR3 reads TGCAGTGCTAGAGAGTGGCCTGAAGCTTTCTTT. It yields the protein CSAREWPEAFF.

The V call is TRBV5-8, the J call TRBJ1-5; TRBD1 matches 7 bases. The CDR3 extends over 15 amino acids. V was pared by 0 bases and J by 5 bases, with 5 bases of the junction left unmatched. CDR1 is SGHTS, CDR2 YDEGEE, per germline. This CDR3 is CASSLGRGIDQPQHF. CDR3 DNA: TGTGCCAGCAGCTTGGGCAGGGGGATCGATCAGCCCCAGCATTTT.

The rearrangement joins TRBV15 to TRBJ2-7; weak D call: TRBD1 (6 bases). The germline V gene encodes CDR1 LNHNV and CDR2 YYDKDF (reference sequence). The CDR3 spans 15 residues. V lost 5 bases and J 4 bases, leaving 18 bases between the germline ends. The DNA for the CDR3 is TGTGCCACCAGCCGCCCTGGGGGCCGTTTTTACGAGCAGTACTTC. This codes for CATSRPGGRFYEQYF.

V and J are TRBV4-1 and TRBJ2-1, with 10 bases that match TRBD2. After removal of 2 bases from V and 12 bases from J, the junction contained 7 bases not matched to a gene. In germline, CDR1 is MGHRA, CDR2 YSYEKL. The CDR3 is made up of 14 amino acids. DNA of the CDR3: TGCGCCAGCAGCCAACCAACGCAGCGGGGGGGGCAGTTCTTC. Its protein product is CASSQPTQRGGQFF.

The gene calls are TRBV5-8 and TRBJ1-5; 8 bases align to TRBD1. V trimming: 4 bases; J trimming: 4 bases; junction bases outside the gene matches: 19. This CDR3 has 19 amino acids. The germline V gene encodes CDR1 SGHTS and CDR2 YDEGEE. The CDR3 here is CASSRPYTVRQGRNQPQHF. CDR3 sequence (DNA): TGTGCCAGCAGCCGCCCATATACCGTTCGACAGGGGAGGAATCAGCCCCAGCATTTT.

The J gene is TRBJ2-5, the V gene TRBV20-1, with D maybe TRBD2 (5 bases). This CDR3 has 12 amino acids. The germline CDR1 and CDR2 sequences are DFQATT and SNEGSKA (reference sequence). V was trimmed by 3 bases and J by 3 bases, leaving 8 bases between them. CDR3 sequence: CSASTGEETQYF. The CDR3 nucleotides are TGCAGTGCTAGTACCGGGGAAGAGACCCAGTACTTC.

This chain uses TRBV4-3 with TRBJ2-7; TRBD1 matches at 12 bases. Germline V CDR1 and CDR2: LGHNA, YSLEER. This CDR3 spans 15 amino acids. The J segment lost 4 bases and the V segment lost 5 bases, leaving 6 bases of the junction unmatched. The CDR3: CASSYGTGGGYEQYF. CDR3 nucleotide sequence: TGCGCCAGCAGCTACGGGACAGGGGGCGGGTACGAGCAGTACTTC.

This clone has more than one count but fewer than ten. The chain joins TRBV24-1 to TRBJ2-3, with no clear D. V shed 2 bases and J shed 2 bases, with 10 bases lying between them. This CDR3 comprises 15 residues. From germline, CDR1 is KGHDR and CDR2 SFDVKD. In DNA, the CDR3 is TGTGCCACCAGTGATTATCAATCGGTCACAGATACGCAGTATTTT. Translation gives CATSDYQSVTDTQYF.

The CDR3, as DNA: TGCGCCAGCAGCTTGGGGATGGGAGGTGAAGCTTTCTTT. Protein sequence: CASSLGMGGEAFF. V gene TRBV5-1 combines with J gene TRBJ1-1; D remains ambiguous. Germline V gene sequence: CDR1 SGHRS, CDR2 YFSETQ. The CDR3 totals 13 residues. V gave up 0 bases and J gave up 7 bases, with 10 bases separating them. Based on the CDR3 plus reference TRBV5-1 and TRBJ1-1, the full variable domain is KAGVTQTPRYLIKTRGQQVTLSCSPISGHRSVSWYQQTPGQGLQFLFEYFSETQRNKGNFPGRFSGRQFSNSRSEMNVSTLELGDSALYLCASSLGMGGEAFFGQGTRLTVV.

This clone occurred once. The chain couples TRBV24-1 to TRBJ2-5; 9 nucleotides align to TRBD2. V lost 4 bases, J lost 3 bases, and 2 bases stayed unmatched. The CDR3 sequence is 14 residues long. Germline assignment: CDR1 KGHDR and CDR2 SFDVKD. CDR3 DNA: TGTGCCACCAGTGAAGGCGGGAGGGAAGAGACCCAGTACTTC. This sequence encodes CATSEGGREETQYF.

J is TRBJ2-5 and V is TRBV28, with TRBD1 as a possible D gene (6 bases). The CDR3 contains 14 residues. Germline CDR1 reads MDHEN; CDR2 reads SYDVKM. V gave up 7 bases and J gave up 5 bases, with 17 bases separating them. CDR3 residues: CASTRPDSSETQYF. The CDR3 DNA reads TGTGCCAGCACTCGGCCGGACAGCAGTGAGACCCAGTACTTC.

The chain links TRBV19 to TRBJ1-2; no definite D call. The ends were cut back, 3 bases at V and 5 bases at J, with 16 bases in the middle. Germline lookup yields CDR1 LNHDA and CDR2 SQIVND (reference sequence). The CDR3 is 15 residues long. CDR3 protein: CASSIGSPPSYGYTF. As DNA, the CDR3 is TGTGCCAGTAGTATCGGGAGCCCCCCTTCTTATGGCTACACCTTC.

The gene calls are TRBV28 and TRBJ2-1; no definite D call. Germline CDR1 and CDR2: MDHEN and SYDVKM. Deletions cut 2 bases from V and 4 bases from J, with 9 bases between. The CDR3 is 14 amino acids. DNA for the CDR3: TGTGCCAGCAGTTTAGGGCAATATTACAATGAGCAGTTCTTC. It translates to CASSLGQYYNEQFF.